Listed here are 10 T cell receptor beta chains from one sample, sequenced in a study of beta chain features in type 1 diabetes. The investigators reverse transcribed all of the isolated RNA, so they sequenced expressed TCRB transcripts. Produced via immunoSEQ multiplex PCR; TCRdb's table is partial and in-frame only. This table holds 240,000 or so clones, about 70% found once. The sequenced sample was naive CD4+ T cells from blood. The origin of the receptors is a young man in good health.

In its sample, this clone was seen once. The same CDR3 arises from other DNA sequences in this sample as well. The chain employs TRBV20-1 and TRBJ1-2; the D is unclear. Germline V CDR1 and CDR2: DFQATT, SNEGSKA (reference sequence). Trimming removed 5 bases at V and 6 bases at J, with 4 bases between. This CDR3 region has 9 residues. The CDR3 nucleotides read TGCAGTGCTCTGGATGGCTACACCTTC. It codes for CSALDGYTF.

CDR3 in amino acids: CASSKTQGAAETQYF. CDR3 bases: TGTGCCAGCAGCAAAACACAGGGGGCAGCGGAGACCCAGTACTTC. This chain connects TRBV6-1 to TRBJ2-5; 9 bases map to TRBD1. This CDR3 region has 15 residues. Losses at the gene ends were 6 bases for V and 5 bases for J; bases not matched to a gene: 10. Germline V gives CDR1 MNHNS, CDR2 SASEGT.

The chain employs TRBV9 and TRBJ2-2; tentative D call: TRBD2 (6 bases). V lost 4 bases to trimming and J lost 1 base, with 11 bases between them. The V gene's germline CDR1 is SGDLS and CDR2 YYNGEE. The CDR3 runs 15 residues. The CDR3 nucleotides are TGTGCCAGCAGCCTGCAGGGAGGGAACACCGGGGAGCTGTTTTTT. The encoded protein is CASSLQGGNTGELFF.

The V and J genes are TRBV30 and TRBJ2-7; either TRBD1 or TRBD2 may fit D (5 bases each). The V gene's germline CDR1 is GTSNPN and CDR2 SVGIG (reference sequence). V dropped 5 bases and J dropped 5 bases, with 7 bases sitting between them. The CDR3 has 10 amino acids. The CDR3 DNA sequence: TGTGCCTGGGGGACCAACGAGCAGTACTTC. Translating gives CAWGTNEQYF. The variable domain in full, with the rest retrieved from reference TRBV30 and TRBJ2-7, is SQTIHQWPATLVQPVGSPLSLECTVEGTSNPNLYWYRQAAGRGLQLLFYSVGIGQISSEVPQNLSASRPQDRQFILSSKKLLLSDSGFYLCAWGTNEQYFGPGTRLTVT.

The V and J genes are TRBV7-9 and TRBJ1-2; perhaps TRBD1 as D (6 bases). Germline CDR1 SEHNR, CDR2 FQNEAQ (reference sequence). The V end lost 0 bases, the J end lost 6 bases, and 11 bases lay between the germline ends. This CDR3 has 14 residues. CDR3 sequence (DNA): TGTGCCAGCAGCTTAGCGCAGGGGAAGAATGGCTACACCTTC. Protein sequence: CASSLAQGKNGYTF.

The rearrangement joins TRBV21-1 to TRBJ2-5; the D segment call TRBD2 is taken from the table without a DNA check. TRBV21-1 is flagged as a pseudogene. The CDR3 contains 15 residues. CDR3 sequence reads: CATLGLKAYQETQYF. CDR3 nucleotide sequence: TGTGCCACCCTAGGATTGAAAGCCTACCAAGAGACCCAGTACTTC.

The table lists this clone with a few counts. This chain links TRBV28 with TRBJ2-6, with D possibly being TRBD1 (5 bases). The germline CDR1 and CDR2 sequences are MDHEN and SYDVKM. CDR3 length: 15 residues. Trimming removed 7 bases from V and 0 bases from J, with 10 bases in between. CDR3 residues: CASKGVPSGANVLTF. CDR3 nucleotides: TGTGCCAGCAAAGGGGTCCCCTCTGGGGCCAACGTCCTGACTTTC.

The CDR3 nucleotides read TGTGCCAGCAGTCCGGGCCGTCAATTCCACGAGCAGTACTTC. Protein sequence: CASSPGRQFHEQYF. The J gene is TRBJ2-7, the V gene TRBV27; D not certain. CDR1 MNHEY and CDR2 SMNVEV come from the germline V gene (reference sequence). This CDR3 region has 14 residues. Trimming stripped 5 bases from V and 5 bases from J, with 16 bases between.

CDR3 nucleotide sequence: TGTGCCTGGGAGCCGGGCCTAGCGGGCCAAGAGACCCAGTACTTC. Its protein is CAWEPGLAGQETQYF. The chain couples TRBV30 to TRBJ2-5, with 8 bases fitting TRBD2. The germline V gene has CDR1 GTSNPN and CDR2 SVGIG (reference sequence). CDR3 length equals 15 residues. V trimming: 5 bases; J trimming: 1 base; junction bases outside the gene matches: 9.

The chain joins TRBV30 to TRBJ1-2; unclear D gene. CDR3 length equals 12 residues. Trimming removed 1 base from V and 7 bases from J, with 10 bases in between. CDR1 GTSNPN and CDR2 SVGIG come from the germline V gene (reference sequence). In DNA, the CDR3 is TGTGCCTGGAGTGAGGGAAAAAGTGGCTACACCTTC. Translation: CAWSEGKSGYTF.